The following is a TCR beta chain sequence with its context. Per the original data handling: Estimated nucleated cell counts came from reference gene primer amplification. Measured with immunoSEQ multiplex PCR; TCRdb has only the in-frame clones, and not every one. The D gene and trimming were derived from the DNA, and the V and J assignments and clone size from that table. The table has approximately 80,000 clones, 60% to 85% seen once. These data come from a study of blood T cell repertoires in COVID-19. Across the whole study: Acute-phase and convalescent COVID-19 samples originated in the United States, Italy and Spain. The cDNA or gDNA used as material had been derived from T cells, B-cell-depleted T cells, or PBMCs.

Germline lookup yields CDR1 SNHLY and CDR2 FYNNEI. Trimming removed 2 bases from V and 7 bases from J, with 14 bases in between. The CDR3 is 14 residues long. This chain joins TRBV2 and TRBJ1-2; D gene unclear. The sequenced material came from peripheral blood. This TCR derives from a human donor in a cohort sampled during active COVID-19. The CDR3 here is CASSEMAGSAGYTF. The DNA for the CDR3 is TGTGCCAGCAGTGAAATGGCAGGATCGGCTGGCTACACCTTC.